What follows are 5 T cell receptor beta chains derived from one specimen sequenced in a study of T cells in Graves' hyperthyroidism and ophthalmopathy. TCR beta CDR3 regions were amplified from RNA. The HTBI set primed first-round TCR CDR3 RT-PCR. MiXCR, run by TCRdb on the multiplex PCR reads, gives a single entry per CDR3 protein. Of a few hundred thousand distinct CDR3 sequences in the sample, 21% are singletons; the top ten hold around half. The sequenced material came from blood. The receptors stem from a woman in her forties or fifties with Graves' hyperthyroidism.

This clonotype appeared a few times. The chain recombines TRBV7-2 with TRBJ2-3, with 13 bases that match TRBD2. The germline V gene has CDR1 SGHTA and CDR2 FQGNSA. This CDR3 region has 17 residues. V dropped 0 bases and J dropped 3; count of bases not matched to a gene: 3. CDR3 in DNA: TGTGCCAGCAGCTTAGCACTAGCGGGGGGGCCGACAGATACGCAGTATTTT. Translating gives CASSLALAGGPTDTQYF.

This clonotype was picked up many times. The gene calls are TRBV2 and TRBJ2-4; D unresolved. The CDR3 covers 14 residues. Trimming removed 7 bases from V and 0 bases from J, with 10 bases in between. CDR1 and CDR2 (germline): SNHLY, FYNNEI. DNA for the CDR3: TGTGCCAGCAACCAACAGCTAGCCAAAAACATTCAGTACTTC. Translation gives CASNQQLAKNIQYF. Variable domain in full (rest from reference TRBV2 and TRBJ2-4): EPEVTQTPSHQVTQMGQEVILRCVPISNHLYFYWYRQILGQKVEFLVSFYNNEISEKSEIFDDQFSVERPDGSNFTLKIRSTKLEDSAMYFCASNQQLAKNIQYFGAGTRLSVL.

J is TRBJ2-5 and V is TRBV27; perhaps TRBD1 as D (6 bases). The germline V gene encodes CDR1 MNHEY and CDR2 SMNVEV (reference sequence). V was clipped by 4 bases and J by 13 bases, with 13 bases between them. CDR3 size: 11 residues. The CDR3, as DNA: TGTGCCAGCAGTTCCACAGGGTCGAGGTACTTC. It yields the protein CASSSTGSRYF.

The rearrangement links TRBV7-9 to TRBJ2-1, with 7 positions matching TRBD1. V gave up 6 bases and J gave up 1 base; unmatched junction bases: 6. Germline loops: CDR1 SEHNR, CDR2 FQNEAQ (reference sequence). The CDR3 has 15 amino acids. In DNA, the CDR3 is TGTGCCAGCAGTCAGGGGGTAGCGTCCTACAATGAGCAGTTCTTC. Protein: CASSQGVASYNEQFF.

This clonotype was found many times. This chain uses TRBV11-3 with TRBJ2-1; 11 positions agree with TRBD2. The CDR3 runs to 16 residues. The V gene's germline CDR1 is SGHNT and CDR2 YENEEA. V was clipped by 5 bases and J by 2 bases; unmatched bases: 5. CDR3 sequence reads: CASSTGTSGTYNEQFF. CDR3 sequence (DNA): TGTGCCAGCAGCACGGGGACTAGCGGTACCTACAATGAGCAGTTCTTC.